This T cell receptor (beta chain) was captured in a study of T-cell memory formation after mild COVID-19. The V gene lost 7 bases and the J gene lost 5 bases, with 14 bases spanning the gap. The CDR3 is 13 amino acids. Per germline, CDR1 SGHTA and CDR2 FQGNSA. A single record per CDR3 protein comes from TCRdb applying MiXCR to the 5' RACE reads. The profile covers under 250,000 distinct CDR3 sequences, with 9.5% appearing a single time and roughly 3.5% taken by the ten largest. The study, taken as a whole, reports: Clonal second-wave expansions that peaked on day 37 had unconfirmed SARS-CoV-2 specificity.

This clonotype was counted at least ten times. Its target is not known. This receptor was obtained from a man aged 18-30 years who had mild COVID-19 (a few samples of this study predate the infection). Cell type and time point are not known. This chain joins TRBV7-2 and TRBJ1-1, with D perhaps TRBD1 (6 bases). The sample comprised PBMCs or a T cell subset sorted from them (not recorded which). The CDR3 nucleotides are TGTGCCAGCACCTTTCAGGGGCTGACTGAAGCTTTCTTT. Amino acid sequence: CASTFQGLTEAFF. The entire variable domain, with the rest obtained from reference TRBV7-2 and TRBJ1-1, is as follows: GAGVSQSPSNKVTEKGKDVELRCDPISGHTALYWYRQSLGQGLEFLIYFQGNSAPDKSGLPSDRFSAERTGGSVSTLTIQRTQQEDSAVYLCASTFQGLTEAFFGQGTRLTVV.